A single TCR beta chain is shown here with its context. What it recognizes is unknown. The data are from a study of CD8+CD57+ T cells in acquired aplastic anemia. At the level of the study: The mean DNA yield obtained from sorted CD4+ and CD8+ cells came to approximately 3.2 ug.

Trimming took 7 bases from V and 7 from J; bases not matched to a gene: 14. This CDR3 has 15 residues. CDR1 and CDR2 (germline): LNHDA, SQIVND (reference sequence). Regarding the study as a whole: Overlap between patients and controls comprised 25 to 30 CD8+ CDR3 sequences.

Genomic DNA constituted the template upon which TCR beta VDJ and CDR3 profiling was performed. TCRdb re-derived calls from the reads in MiXCR, one entry per CDR3 protein. The table lists around 170,000 distinct CDR3 sequences, about three fifths of them singletons. The chain links TRBV19 to TRBJ2-7; 9 bases align to TRBD2. The clonotype originates from a human donor in good health. Material for sequencing was sorted CD4+, CD8+, or CD8+CD57+ T cells (not recorded which) from PBMCs. The CDR3 nucleotides are TGTGCCAGTAACTACTGCGGGAGGGCCATGGGGGAGCAGTACTTC. Translation: CASNYCGRAMGEQYF. The full variable domain, completed using reference TRBV19 and TRBJ2-7, is DGGITQSPKYLFRKEGQNVTLSCEQNLNHDAMYWYRQDPGQGLRLIYYSQIVNDFQKGDIAEGYSVSREKKESFPLTVTSAQKNPTAFYLCASNYCGRAMGEQYFGPGTRLTVT.